This record concerns one T cell receptor (beta chain) sequence. Its antigen is unknown. Amplification by 5'RACE using constant-segment primers produced TCR alpha and TCR beta cDNA libraries that carried sample barcodes and UMIs. MiXCR, run by TCRdb on the 5' RACE reads, gives a single entry per CDR3 protein. The sample records around 320,000 distinct CDR3 sequences, roughly an eighth being singletons. Per germline, CDR1 KGHSY and CDR2 FQNENV. Trimming took 4 bases from V and 5 from J; bases not matched to a gene: 4. CDR3 length: 14 amino acids. The sample belongs to a study of T-cell memory formation after mild COVID-19. General study results and limits: A subset of responding clones appeared in pre-infection memory, suggesting cross-reactive memory joined. Contracting clones localized mainly to CM and EM when CD4+ and mainly to EMRA when CD8+. Contracting clones from day 15 to 85 had balanced CD4/CD8; later expanders favoured CD4+.

This sequence joins TRBV16 and TRBJ1-1; 10 nucleotides align to TRBD1. This clonotype originated in a man aged 18 to 29 who had mild COVID-19 (a few samples of this study predate the infection). Cell type and time point are not known. Sequencing was performed on PBMCs or a T cell subset sorted from them (not recorded which). The CDR3 loop reads CASSPGQGVTEAFF. For the CDR3, the DNA is TGTGCCAGCAGCCCTGGACAGGGGGTTACTGAAGCTTTCTTT.